A selection of T cell receptor beta chains follows, all from one sample in a study. In TCRdb, the 5' RACE reads were re-called with MiXCR into one record per CDR3 protein. This sample has under 65,000 distinct CDR3 sequences, with about 28% found just once. Sequencing used tumor-infiltrating memory CD4+ T cells sorted from the breast tumor. These receptors were collected from a female donor with breast cancer. The CDR3 runs from the conserved cysteine through the conserved F or W. The D gene is left open where the match is weak. Clone size appears in some rows only: once, few, many, or a class for an expanded clone.

v_gene	j_gene	d_gene	abundance	CDR3nt	CDR3aa
TRBV4-2	TRBJ1-2	-	few	TGTGCCAGCAGCCAAGAACTTCGCAACTATGGCTACACCTTC	CASSQELRNYGYTF
TRBV14	TRBJ2-3	-	-	TGTGCCAGCAGCCAGAAGGATACGCAGTATTTT	CASSQKDTQYF
TRBV4-1	TRBJ2-3	TRBD1	-	TGCGCCAGGCGCTACAGGACAGGGGGAACAGATACGCAGTATTTT	CARRYRTGGTDTQYF
TRBV7-2	TRBJ1-5	-	many	TGTGCCAGCAGCTTAGTGGGCAGTAGCAATCAGCCCCAGCATTTT	CASSLVGSSNQPQHF
TRBV7-2	TRBJ2-1	TRBD2	-	TGTGCCAGCAGCTCTACGGGACTAGCGGGAGGTGAGCAGTTCTTC	CASSSTGLAGGEQFF
TRBV7-2	TRBJ2-6	TRBD1	-	TGTGCCAGCAGCTTAAGGGACAGGACACTCTCTGGGGCCAACGTCCTGACTTTC	CASSLRDRTLSGANVLTF
TRBV29-1	TRBJ2-7	TRBD1	few	TGCAGCGTTGGAACCGGGACAGGCGAAGAGCAGTACTTC	CSVGTGTGEEQYF
TRBV6-2/TRBV6-3	TRBJ1-1	-	few	TGTGCCAGCGGCCTACGTGCTGAAGCTTTCTTT	CASGLRAEAFF
TRBV5-1	TRBJ2-3	-	-	TGCGCCAGCCAGGCGGGGATCGACACAGATACGCAGTATTTT	CASQAGIDTDTQYF
TRBV6-5	TRBJ1-5	-	few	TGTGCCAGCAGGCGGGACAATGGCAATCAGCCCCAGCATTTT	CASRRDNGNQPQHF
TRBV11-2	TRBJ2-4	TRBD2	-	TGTGCCAGCAGCCTAACTAGCGGTCTAGCCAAAAACATTCGGTACTTC	CASSLTSGLAKNIRYF
TRBV7-2	TRBJ1-2	TRBD1	-	TGTGCCAGCAGCCTCGGACAGGGGGCTGGTGGCTACACCTTC	CASSLGQGAGGYTF
TRBV20-1	TRBJ2-7	TRBD2	few	TGCAGTGCCAGGGGCAGCCTAGCGGGACACGAGCAGTACTTC	CSARGSLAGHEQYF
TRBV9	TRBJ2-6	-	-	TGTGCCAGCAGCGGGGTGTTTGGGGCCAACGTCCTGACTTTC	CASSGVFGANVLTF
TRBV2	TRBJ2-3	-	few	TGTGCCAGCAGTGAACTAGCGATGGCAATAGATACGCAGTATTTT	CASSELAMAIDTQYF
TRBV24-1	TRBJ1-2	-	few	TGTGCCACCAGTGATGAGGGGCACTATGGCTACACCTTC	CATSDEGHYGYTF
TRBV6-5	TRBJ2-1	-	many	TGTGCCAGCAGTTACTCGATAGATCACCCGGGTGAGCAGTTCTTC	CASSYSIDHPGEQFF
TRBV18	TRBJ1-2	-	-	TGTGCCAGCTCACCAGATGAATCCGGGAACTATGGCTACACCTTC	CASSPDESGNYGYTF
TRBV11-2	TRBJ1-2	-	-	TGTGCCAGCAGCTTTCCGTGTCTCGGGGGCTACACCTTC	CASSFPCLGGYTF
TRBV20-1	TRBJ2-7	-	-	TGCAGTGCTATTTCGTTAGCTTCCTACGAGCAGTACTTC	CSAISLASYEQYF
TRBV7-9	TRBJ1-1	-	few	TGTGCCAGCAGCCATAATACAGGGATGAACACCGAAGCTTTCTTT	CASSHNTGMNTEAFF
TRBV12-3/TRBV12-4	TRBJ1-4	TRBD1	-	TGTGCCAGCAGGGCCGGGACAGGGGGCGAAAAACTGTTTTTT	CASRAGTGGEKLFF
TRBV5-1	TRBJ1-1	-	many	TGCGCCAGCAGCTTGGAGTTGGTAAACACTGAAGCTTTCTTT	CASSLELVNTEAFF
TRBV5-1	TRBJ2-5	-	many	TGCGCCAGCAGCCCCGGAGGAGACCAAGAGACCCAGTACTTC	CASSPGGDQETQYF
TRBV5-4	TRBJ1-6	-	-	TGTGCCAGCAGCGCCGCACAGGACGGCTCTTTTAGTTCACCCCTCCACTTT	CASSAAQDGSFSSPLHF
TRBV14	TRBJ1-6	-	-	TGTGCCAGCAGCCGCCTGACAGATTCACCCCTCCACTTT	CASSRLTDSPLHF
TRBV3-1	TRBJ2-7	TRBD1	-	TGTGCCAGCAGCCAGGGACAGGGGACCTCCTACGAGCAGTACTTC	CASSQGQGTSYEQYF
TRBV5-1	TRBJ2-2	-	few	TGCGCCAGCAGCTTGGCTGGGATGGCCGGGGAGCTGTTTTTT	CASSLAGMAGELFF
TRBV6-1	TRBJ2-7	TRBD1	few	TGTGCCAGCAAAGGGGGCACATCCTACGAGCAGTACTTC	CASKGGTSYEQYF
TRBV6-1	TRBJ1-5	TRBD1	-	TGTGCCAGCATCCAAACGACAGGGGGCAATCAGCCCCAGCATTTT	CASIQTTGGNQPQHF
TRBV11-2	TRBJ2-2	-	few	TGTGCCAGCAGCCTCACCGGGAGATCCACCGGGGAGCTGTTTTTT	CASSLTGRSTGELFF
TRBV7-9	TRBJ1-1	TRBD1	-	TGTGCCAGCATCGGACAGGGTAACACTGAAGCTTTCTTT	CASIGQGNTEAFF
TRBV7-3	TRBJ1-1	-	few	TGTGCCAGCAGCCCCTCTAGGGGGAACACTGAAGCTTTCTTT	CASSPSRGNTEAFF
TRBV4-1	TRBJ2-4	TRBD1	medium-sized	TGCGCCAGCAGCCAAGAGTTTTCGGGACAGGGCTACTTC	CASSQEFSGQGYF
TRBV6-1	TRBJ2-1	TRBD2	-	TGTGCCAGCCAGGGTTTGCTAGCGGGATACAATGAGCAGTTCTTC	CASQGLLAGYNEQFF
TRBV6-5	TRBJ2-7	-	medium-sized	TGTGCCAGCAGCCGCGGGACAGACTCCTACGAGCAGTACTTC	CASSRGTDSYEQYF
TRBV12-3/TRBV12-4	TRBJ2-5	-	few	TGTGCCAGCACCCGGGCTGCAGGGCGGTGGCAAGAGACCCAGTACTTC	CASTRAAGRWQETQYF
TRBV4-3	TRBJ2-1	-	-	TGCGCCAGCAGCCAACTAGCGTCCCAAGGTTACAATGAGCAGTTCTTC	CASSQLASQGYNEQFF
TRBV4-3	TRBJ1-1	-	once	TGCGCCAGCAGCCAAGAGTACGGACGGGGCACTGAAGCTTTCTTT	CASSQEYGRGTEAFF
TRBV10-3	TRBJ2-1	TRBD2	few	TGTGCCAGCATGATGCGGGAGGGCCTCTACAATGAGCAGTTCTTC	CASMMREGLYNEQFF
TRBV6-2/TRBV6-3	TRBJ2-5	TRBD2	-	TGTGCCAGCACCCACGCGGCTAGCGGGGGACGAGAGACCCAGTACTTC	CASTHAASGGRETQYF
TRBV9	TRBJ2-2	-	-	TGTGCCAGCAGCCCCTGGAAGGGCTCGAACACCGGGGAGCTGTTTTTT	CASSPWKGSNTGELFF
TRBV18	TRBJ2-3	-	-	TGTGCCAGCTCACCGAGGGAGGACACGCAGTATTTT	CASSPREDTQYF
TRBV4-3	TRBJ2-3	TRBD2	-	TGCGCCAGCAGCCACACCCCCCCTAGCGGGGGATTATCGGGCACAGATACGCAGTATTTT	CASSHTPPSGGLSGTDTQYF
TRBV7-2	TRBJ2-3	TRBD2	-	TGTGCCAGCAGCTTGCGACTAGCGGGGACCACAGATACGCAGTATTTT	CASSLRLAGTTDTQYF
TRBV4-2	TRBJ2-7	-	few	TGTGCCAGCAGCCGAGAGGGGAGTTCCTACGAGCAGTACTTC	CASSREGSSYEQYF
TRBV7-9	TRBJ2-7	TRBD1	many	TGTGCCAGCAGCCCTGGACAGGGCGCAAAGTACTTC	CASSPGQGAKYF
TRBV7-9	TRBJ2-7	TRBD1	few	TGTGCCAGCAGCTCAACAACCGGGACAGGGGGTCGCTACGAGCAGTACTTC	CASSSTTGTGGRYEQYF
TRBV12-3/TRBV12-4	TRBJ1-2	TRBD1	few	TGTGCCAGCAGGGACAGGGTGAGGGGCTACACCTTC	CASRDRVRGYTF
TRBV12-3/TRBV12-4	TRBJ1-1	TRBD1	-	TGTGCCAGCGACAAAGGGGGCTTGAACACTGAAGCTTTCTTT	CASDKGGLNTEAFF
TRBV28	TRBJ2-5	-	-	TGTGCCAGCAGGCATACTCTTTCGGGAGAGACCCAGTACTTC	CASRHTLSGETQYF
TRBV15	TRBJ2-1	TRBD2	many	TGTGCCACCAGCAGAGATAGCGGGAGACTTTTTGAGCAGTTCTTC	CATSRDSGRLFEQFF
TRBV5-1	TRBJ2-1	TRBD1	few	TGCGCCAGCAGCGTCGGGACAGGGCCCCACAATGAGCAGTTCTTC	CASSVGTGPHNEQFF
TRBV4-3	TRBJ2-1	-	-	TGCGCCAGCAGCCAAGAGGCGGAAAGCGATGAGCAGTTCTTC	CASSQEAESDEQFF
TRBV6-5	TRBJ2-3	-	-	TGTGCCAGCAGTTACGACAGCACCACAGATGCGCAGTATTTT	CASSYDSTTDAQYF
TRBV19	TRBJ1-1	TRBD1	-	TGTGCCAGTAGTCCCTACAGGGGGGCGAACACTGAAGCTTTCTTT	CASSPYRGANTEAFF
TRBV7-9	TRBJ1-1	-	-	TGTGCCAGCGGCTTAGATACTATGAACACTGAAGCTTTCTTT	CASGLDTMNTEAFF
TRBV5-1	TRBJ2-1	-	-	TGCGCCAGCAGCTTGGACAGGGACAATGAGCAGTTCTTC	CASSLDRDNEQFF
TRBV5-5	TRBJ1-1	TRBD1	-	TGTGCCAGCAGCCCTCGGACAGGGGGTACGGGGAACACTGAAGCTTTCTTT	CASSPRTGGTGNTEAFF